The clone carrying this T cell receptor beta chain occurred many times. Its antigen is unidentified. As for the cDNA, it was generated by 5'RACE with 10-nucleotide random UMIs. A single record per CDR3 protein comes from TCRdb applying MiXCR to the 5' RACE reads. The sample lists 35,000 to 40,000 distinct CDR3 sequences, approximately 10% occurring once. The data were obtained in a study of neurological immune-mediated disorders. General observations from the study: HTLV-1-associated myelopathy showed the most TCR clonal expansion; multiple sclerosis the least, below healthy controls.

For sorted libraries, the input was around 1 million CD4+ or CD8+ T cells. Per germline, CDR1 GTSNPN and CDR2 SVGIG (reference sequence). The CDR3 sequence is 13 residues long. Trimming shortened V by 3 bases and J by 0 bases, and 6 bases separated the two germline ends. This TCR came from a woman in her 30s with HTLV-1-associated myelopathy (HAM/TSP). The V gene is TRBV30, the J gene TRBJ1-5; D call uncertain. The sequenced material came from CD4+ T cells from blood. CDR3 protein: CAWRGDSNQPQHF. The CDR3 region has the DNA TGTGCCTGGAGAGGCGATAGCAATCAGCCCCAGCATTTT.